The text below deals with one T cell receptor beta chain. The time point here: peripheral blood 6 weeks after treatment start. This table comes from immunoSEQ multiplex PCR, and its TCRdb copy is limited to in-frame clones, with some not included. Among about 76,000 clones listed, 75% to 95% were seen once. This specimen comes from a study of PD-L1 blockade in urothelial cancer. The CDR3 sequence is 15 residues long. Trimming took off 5 bases at V and 0 bases at J, with 14 bases between the two ends. Germline lookup yields CDR1 LNHDA and CDR2 SQIVND (reference sequence). The chain employs TRBV19 and TRBJ2-7, with no clear D. The source of this sequence is a woman over 75 with urothelial cancer. This material consisted of PBMCs, taken around atezolizumab (anti-PD-L1) treatment. The chain's CDR3 is CASSGAAKSSYEQYF. CDR3 coding DNA: TGTGCCAGTAGTGGCGCGGCCAAGAGCTCCTACGAGCAGTACTTC. Looking up the rest from reference TRBV19 and TRBJ2-7 gives the full variable domain: DGGITQSPKYLFRKEGQNVTLSCEQNLNHDAMYWYRQDPGQGLRLIYYSQIVNDFQKGDIAEGYSVSREKKESFPLTVTSAQKNPTAFYLCASSGAAKSSYEQYFGPGTRLTVT.